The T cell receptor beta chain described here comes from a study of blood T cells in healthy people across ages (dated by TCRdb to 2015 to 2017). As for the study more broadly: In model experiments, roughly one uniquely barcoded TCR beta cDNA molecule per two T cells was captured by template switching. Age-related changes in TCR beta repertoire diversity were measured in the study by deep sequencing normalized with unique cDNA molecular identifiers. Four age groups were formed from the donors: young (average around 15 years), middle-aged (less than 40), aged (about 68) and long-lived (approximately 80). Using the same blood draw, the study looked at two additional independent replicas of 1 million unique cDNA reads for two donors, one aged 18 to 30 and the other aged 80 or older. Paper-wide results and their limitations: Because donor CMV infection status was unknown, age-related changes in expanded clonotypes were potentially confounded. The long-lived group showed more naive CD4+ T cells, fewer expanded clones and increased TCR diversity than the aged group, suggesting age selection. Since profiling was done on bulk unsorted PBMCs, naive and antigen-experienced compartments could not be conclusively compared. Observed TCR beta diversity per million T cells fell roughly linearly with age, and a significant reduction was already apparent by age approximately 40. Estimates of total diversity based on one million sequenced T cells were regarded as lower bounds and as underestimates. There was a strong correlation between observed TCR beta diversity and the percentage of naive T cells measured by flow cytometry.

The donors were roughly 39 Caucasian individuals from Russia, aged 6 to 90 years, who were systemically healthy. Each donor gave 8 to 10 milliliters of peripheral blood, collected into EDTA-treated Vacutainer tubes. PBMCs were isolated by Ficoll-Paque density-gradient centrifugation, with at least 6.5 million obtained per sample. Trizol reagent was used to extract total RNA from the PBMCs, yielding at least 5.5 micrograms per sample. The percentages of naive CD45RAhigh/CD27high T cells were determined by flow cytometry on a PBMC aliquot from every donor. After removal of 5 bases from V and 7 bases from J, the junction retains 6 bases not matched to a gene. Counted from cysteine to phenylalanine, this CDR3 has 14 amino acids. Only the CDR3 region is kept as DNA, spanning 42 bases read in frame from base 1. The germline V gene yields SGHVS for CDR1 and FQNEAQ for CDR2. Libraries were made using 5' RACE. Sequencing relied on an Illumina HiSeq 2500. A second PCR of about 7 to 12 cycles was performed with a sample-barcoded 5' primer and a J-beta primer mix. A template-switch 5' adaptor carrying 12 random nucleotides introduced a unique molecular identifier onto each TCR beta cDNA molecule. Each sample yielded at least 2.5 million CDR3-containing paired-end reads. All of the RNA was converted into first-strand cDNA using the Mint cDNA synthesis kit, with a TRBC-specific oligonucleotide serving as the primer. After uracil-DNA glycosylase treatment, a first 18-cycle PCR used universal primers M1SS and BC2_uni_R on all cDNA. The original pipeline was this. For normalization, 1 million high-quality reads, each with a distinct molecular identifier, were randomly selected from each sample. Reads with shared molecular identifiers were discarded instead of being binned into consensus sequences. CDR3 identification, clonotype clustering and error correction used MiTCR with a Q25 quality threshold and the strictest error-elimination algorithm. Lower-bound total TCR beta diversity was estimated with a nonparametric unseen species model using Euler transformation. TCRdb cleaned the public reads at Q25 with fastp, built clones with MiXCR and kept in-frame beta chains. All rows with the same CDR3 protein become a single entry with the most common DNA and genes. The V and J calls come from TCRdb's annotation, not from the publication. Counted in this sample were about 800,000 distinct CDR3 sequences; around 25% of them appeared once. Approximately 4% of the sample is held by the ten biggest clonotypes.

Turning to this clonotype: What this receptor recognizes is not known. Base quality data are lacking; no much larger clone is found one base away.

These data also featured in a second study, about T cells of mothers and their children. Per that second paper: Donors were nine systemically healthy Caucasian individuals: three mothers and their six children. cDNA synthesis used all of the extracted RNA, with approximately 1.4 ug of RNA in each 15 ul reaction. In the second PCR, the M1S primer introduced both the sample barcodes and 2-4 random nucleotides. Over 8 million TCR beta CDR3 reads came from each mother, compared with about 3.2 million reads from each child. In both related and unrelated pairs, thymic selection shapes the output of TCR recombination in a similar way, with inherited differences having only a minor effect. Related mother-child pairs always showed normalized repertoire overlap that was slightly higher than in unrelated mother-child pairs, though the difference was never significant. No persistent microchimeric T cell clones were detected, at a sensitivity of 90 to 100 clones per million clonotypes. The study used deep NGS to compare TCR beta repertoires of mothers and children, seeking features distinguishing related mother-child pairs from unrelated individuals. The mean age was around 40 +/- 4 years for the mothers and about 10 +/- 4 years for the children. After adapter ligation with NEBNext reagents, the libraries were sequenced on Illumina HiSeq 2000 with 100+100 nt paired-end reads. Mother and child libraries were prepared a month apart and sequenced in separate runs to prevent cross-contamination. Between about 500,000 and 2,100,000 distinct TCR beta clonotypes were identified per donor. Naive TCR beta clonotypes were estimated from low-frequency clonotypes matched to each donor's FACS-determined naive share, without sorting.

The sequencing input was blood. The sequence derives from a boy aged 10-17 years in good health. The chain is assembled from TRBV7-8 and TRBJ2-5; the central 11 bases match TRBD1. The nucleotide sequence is TGTGCCAGCAGCCCAGGGGACAGGGGGGGGACCCAGTACTTC. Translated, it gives CASSPGDRGGTQYF.